This TCR beta chain was observed in a study of beta chain features in type 1 diabetes (dated by TCRdb to 2016 to 2018). Context from the whole study: Mean age, gender distribution, total cell number and subset yield did not differ between patients and healthy donors. Regulatory and stem cell-like memory subsets were isolated from only 8 patients and 8 healthy donors, whereas naive and central memory subsets came from all 28 donors. A total of 107,917,701 sorted cells were examined across all samples, and a strong correlation was observed between cell number per subset and RNA yield. In the study, TCRB repertoires of sorted circulating CD4+ T cell subsets from recently diagnosed type 1 diabetes patients were compared with those of matched healthy donors.

The entire isolated RNA was reverse transcribed using the High Capacity cDNA Reverse Transcription Kit, and thus expressed TCRB transcripts were sequenced. Naive, central memory and regulatory T cell samples underwent deep immunoSEQ sequencing, averaging roughly 3.4 million total reads per sample. After sorted cells were lysed in RLT buffer, RNA was extracted with DNase-treated RNeasy Micro or Mini kits, with the choice depending on cell number. To prevent cross-contamination, each cell subset was processed individually, whereas patient and healthy donor samples were processed jointly. The immunoSEQ multiplex PCR was used to amplify TCRB sequences from cDNA, yielding 87-bp fragments that span the CDR3 region. Amplicons were sequenced on the Illumina HiSeq platform. Turning to the authors' computational methods: Synthetic template baselines were used to correct PCR bias computationally, reads within Hamming distance 2 were collapsed together, and singletons that could not be merged were discarded. Reads were aligned against IMGT to assign V, D and J genes, CDR3 length and insertions or deletions at six rearrangement sites. Within each subset, clonotype counts were normalized to sorted cell number, and only after that were true diversity and Gini coefficients computed with the tcR R package. The overlap coefficient, calculated on TCRB nucleotide sequences, was used to measure repertoire sharing. Out-of-frame TCRB sequences from naive cells were analyzed as a proxy for the pre-selection repertoire. Sourced from immuneACCESS, this table was stored by TCRdb with only in-frame sequences that have V and J called. A share of the clones is absent; for the studies checked, an unresolved V gene accounts for under half, and the remainder has no known explanation. From that table come the V and J calls and clone size; the DNA was used to work out D and trimming. Recorded for this sample are 250,000 to 300,000 clones; roughly an eighth of them occurred a single time. Together, the top ten hold 0.017% of the sample.

From each donor, a single peripheral blood sample of 95 to 150 mL on average was drawn into heparinised tubes. Naive, central memory, regulatory and stem cell-like memory CD4+ T cells were sorted on a BD FACSAria II using a panel including CD45RO, CCR7, CD25, CD127, CD95 and CD27. A purity above 95% was achieved for all sorted populations. PBMCs were isolated immediately by Lymphoprep density gradient centrifugation and stained directly without culture. So that batch effects would be minimized, each experiment stained and sorted samples in pairs, pairing one healthy donor with one patient. V gives up 3 bases and J gives up 3 bases, and the segment between their germline ends measures 8 bases. Measured from the cysteine to the phenylalanine, the CDR3 is 13 residues long. Only the CDR3 portion is preserved as DNA: 39 bases, with reading frame beginning at the first base. Looking up the germline V gene yields CDR1 KGHSH and CDR2 LQKENI.

This clone was recorded a few times. This receptor's antigen is unknown. No much larger clone is present one base from it, and per-base qualities are unavailable. The sample holds other DNA sequences that translate to the same CDR3. Overall study outcomes, separate from this receptor: Sequencing cDNA rather than genomic DNA could over-represent highly expressing activated cells, although activation and CD3 levels did not differ between groups. Shorter templates might have been favored by PCR, but patient and control samples were amplified and corrected together, so both groups would have been affected equally by any skew. Because the HLA sub-analyses included only small numbers of individuals, any influence of HLA type on TCRB rearrangement was left unresolved. A moderate but significant shortening of TCRB CDR3 length was observed in type 1 diabetes patients in all four CD4+ subsets. Fewer insertions and more nucleotide deletions at VDJ recombination sites were observed in patients with type 1 diabetes, implying thymic rearrangement abnormalities. Naive, central memory and regulatory TCRB repertoires appeared to be more similar among patients than among healthy donors.

This receptor chain uses TRBV18 and TRBJ2-5; possibly the D gene is TRBD1, per 5 matching bases. The origin of this receptor is a man aged 30 to 45 with type 1 diabetes. The material sequenced was naive CD4+ T cells from blood. The cell subset or site label corresponds to: true naive CD4+ T cells. The CDR3 in this case is CASSPAGKETQYF. The nucleotides read TGTGCCAGCTCACCCGCAGGGAAAGAGACCCAGTACTTC.